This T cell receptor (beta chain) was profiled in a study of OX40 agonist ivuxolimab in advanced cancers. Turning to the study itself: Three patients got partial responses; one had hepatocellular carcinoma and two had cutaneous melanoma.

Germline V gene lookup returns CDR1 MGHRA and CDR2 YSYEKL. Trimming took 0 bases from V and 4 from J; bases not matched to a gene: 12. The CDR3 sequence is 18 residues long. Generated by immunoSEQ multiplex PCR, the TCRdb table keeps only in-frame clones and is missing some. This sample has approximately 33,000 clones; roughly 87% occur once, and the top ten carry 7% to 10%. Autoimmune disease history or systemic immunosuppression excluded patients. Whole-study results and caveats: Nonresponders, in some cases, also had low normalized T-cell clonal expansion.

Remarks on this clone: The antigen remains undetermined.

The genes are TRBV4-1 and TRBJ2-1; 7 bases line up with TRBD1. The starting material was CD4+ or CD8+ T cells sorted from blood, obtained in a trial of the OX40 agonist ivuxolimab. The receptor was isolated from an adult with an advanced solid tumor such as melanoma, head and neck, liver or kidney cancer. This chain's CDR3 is CASSQDNKIKGQYNEQFF. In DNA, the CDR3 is TGCGCCAGCAGCCAAGATAACAAAATAAAGGGACAGTACAATGAGCAGTTCTTC.